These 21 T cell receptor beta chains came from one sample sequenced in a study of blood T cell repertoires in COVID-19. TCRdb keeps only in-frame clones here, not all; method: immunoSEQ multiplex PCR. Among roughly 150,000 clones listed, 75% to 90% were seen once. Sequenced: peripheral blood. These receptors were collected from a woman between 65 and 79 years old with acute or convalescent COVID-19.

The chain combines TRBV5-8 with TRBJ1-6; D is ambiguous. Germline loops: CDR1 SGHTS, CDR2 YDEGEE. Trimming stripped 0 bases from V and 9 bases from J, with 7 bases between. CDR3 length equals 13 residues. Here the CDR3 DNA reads TGTGCCAGCAGCTTGGGCAGATTTTCACCCCTCCACTTT. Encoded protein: CASSLGRFSPLHF.

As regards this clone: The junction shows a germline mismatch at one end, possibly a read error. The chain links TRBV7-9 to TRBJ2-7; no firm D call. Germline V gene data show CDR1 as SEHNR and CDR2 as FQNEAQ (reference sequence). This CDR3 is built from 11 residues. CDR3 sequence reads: CVSSSAYEQYF. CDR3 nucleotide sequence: TGTGTCAGCAGCTCAGCCTACGAGCAGTACTTC.

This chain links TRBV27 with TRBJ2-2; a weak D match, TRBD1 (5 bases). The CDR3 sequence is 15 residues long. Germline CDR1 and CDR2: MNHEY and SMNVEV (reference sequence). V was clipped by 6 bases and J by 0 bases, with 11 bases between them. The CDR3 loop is CASSPGRANTGELFF. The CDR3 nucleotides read TGTGCCAGCAGCCCCGGCAGGGCGAACACCGGGGAGCTGTTTTTT.

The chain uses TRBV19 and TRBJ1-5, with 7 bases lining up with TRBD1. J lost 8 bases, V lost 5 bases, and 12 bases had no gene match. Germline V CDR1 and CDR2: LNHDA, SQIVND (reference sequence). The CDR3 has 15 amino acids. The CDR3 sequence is CASSSRTGAREPQHF. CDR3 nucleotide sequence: TGTGCCAGTAGTTCAAGGACAGGCGCCAGGGAGCCCCAGCATTTT.

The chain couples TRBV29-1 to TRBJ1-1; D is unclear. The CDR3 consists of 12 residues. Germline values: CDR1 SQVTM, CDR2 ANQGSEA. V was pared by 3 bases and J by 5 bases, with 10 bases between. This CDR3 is CSVDRSATEAFF. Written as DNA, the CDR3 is TGCAGCGTTGACAGGTCAGCAACTGAAGCTTTCTTT.

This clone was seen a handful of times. As DNA, the CDR3 is TGTGCCGTGATCGACAGGCTCTCCTACGAGCAGTACTTC. This encodes CAVIDRLSYEQYF. This rearrangement joins TRBV6-5 to TRBJ2-7, with a possible D match to TRBD1 (6 bases). CDR1 and CDR2 from the germline V gene are MNHEY and SVGAGI. With 11 bases removed from V and 0 bases from J, the gap between germline ends came to 14 bases. The CDR3 length is 13 residues.

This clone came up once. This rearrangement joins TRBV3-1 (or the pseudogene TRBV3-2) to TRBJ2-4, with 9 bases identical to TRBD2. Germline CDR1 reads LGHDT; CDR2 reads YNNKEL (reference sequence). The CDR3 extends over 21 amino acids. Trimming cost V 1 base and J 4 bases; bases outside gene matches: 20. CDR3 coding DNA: TGTGCCAGCAGCCAAGGCGTGTCGGCGGGGGGGCCGTATAACATAAAAAACATTCAGTACTTC. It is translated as CASSQGVSAGGPYNIKNIQYF.

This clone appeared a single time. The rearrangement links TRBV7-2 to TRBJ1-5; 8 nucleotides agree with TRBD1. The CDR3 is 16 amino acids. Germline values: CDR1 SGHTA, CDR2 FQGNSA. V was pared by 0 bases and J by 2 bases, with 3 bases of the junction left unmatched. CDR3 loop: CASSLAAGGGNQPQHF. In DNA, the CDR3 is TGTGCCAGCAGCTTAGCAGCAGGGGGCGGCAATCAGCCCCAGCATTTT.

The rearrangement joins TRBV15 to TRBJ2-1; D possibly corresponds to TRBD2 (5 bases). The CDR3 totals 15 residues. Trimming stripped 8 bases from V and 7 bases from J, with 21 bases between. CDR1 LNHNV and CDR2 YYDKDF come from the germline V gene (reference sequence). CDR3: CATRTPLAGQNEQFF. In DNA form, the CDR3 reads TGTGCCACCCGAACCCCACTGGCGGGCCAGAATGAGCAGTTCTTC.

CDR3 DNA: TGTGCCAGCAGCTTACTTAATGAGCAGTTCTTC. Residues: CASSLLNEQFF. This chain links TRBV7-2 with TRBJ2-1; D gene unclear. Trimming pared 2 bases from V and 7 bases from J, leaving 3 bases between. Germline CDR1 and CDR2: SGHTA and FQGNSA. This CDR3 comprises 11 residues.

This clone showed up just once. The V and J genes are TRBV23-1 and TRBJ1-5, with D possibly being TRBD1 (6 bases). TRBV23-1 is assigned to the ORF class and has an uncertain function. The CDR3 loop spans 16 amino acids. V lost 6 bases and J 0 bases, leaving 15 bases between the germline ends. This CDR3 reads CASRKTGWNSNQPQHF. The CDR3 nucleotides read TGCGCCAGCAGGAAGACAGGCTGGAATAGCAATCAGCCCCAGCATTTT.

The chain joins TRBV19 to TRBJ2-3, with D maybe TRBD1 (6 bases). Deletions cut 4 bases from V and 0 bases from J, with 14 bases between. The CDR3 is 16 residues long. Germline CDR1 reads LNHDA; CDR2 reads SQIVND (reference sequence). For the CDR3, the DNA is TGTGCCAGTAGTACCCTGGACAGTTCTAGCACAGATACGCAGTATTTT. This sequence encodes CASSTLDSSSTDTQYF.

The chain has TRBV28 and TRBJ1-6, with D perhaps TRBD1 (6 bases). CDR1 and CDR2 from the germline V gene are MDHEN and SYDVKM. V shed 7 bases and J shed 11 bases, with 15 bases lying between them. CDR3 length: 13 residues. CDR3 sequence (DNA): TGTGCCAGCATCTACGTCAGGGGTGCACCCCTCCACTTT. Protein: CASIYVRGAPLHF.

CDR3 in amino acids: CASSGRGQLATNEKLFF. Written as DNA, the CDR3 is TGTGCCAGCAGCGGTCGGGGACAGCTTGCAACTAATGAAAAACTGTTTTTT. V is TRBV5-5 and J is TRBJ1-4; 7 positions agree with TRBD1. V lost 4 bases, J lost 0 bases, and 9 bases stayed unmatched. In germline, CDR1 is SGHKS, CDR2 YYEKEE (reference sequence). There are 17 residues in the CDR3.

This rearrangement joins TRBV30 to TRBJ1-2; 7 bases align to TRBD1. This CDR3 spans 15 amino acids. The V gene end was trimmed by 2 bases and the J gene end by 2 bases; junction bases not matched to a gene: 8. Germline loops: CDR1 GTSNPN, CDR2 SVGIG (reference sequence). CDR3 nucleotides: TGTGCCTGGAGTTGGGCGGACAGGCAAAACTATGGCTACACCTTC. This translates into CAWSWADRQNYGYTF.

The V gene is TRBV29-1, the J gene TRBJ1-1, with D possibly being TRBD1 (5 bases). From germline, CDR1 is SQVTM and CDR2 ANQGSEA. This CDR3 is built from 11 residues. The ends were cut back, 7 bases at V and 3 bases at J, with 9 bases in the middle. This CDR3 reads CSGDSYTEAFF. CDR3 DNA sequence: TGCAGCGGAGACAGCTACACTGAAGCTTTCTTT.

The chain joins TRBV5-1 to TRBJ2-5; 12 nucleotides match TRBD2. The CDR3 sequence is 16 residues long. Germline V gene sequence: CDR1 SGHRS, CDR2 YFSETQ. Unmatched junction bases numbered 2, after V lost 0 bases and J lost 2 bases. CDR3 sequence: CASSLALAGGQETQYF. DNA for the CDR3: TGCGCCAGCAGCTTGGCCCTAGCGGGGGGGCAAGAGACCCAGTACTTC.

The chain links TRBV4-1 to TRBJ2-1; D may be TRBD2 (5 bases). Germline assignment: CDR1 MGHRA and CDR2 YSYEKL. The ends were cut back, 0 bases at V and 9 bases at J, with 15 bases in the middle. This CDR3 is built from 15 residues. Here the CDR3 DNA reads TGCGCCAGCAGCCAAGAATCACTAACTAGAAGTGAGCAGTTCTTC. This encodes CASSQESLTRSEQFF.

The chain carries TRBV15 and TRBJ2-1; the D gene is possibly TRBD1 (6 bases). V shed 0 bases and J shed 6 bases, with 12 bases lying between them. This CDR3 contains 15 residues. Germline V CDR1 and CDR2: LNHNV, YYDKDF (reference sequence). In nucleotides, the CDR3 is TGTGCCACCAGCAGAGAGGGGGCAAACTTCAATGAGCAGTTCTTC. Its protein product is CATSREGANFNEQFF.

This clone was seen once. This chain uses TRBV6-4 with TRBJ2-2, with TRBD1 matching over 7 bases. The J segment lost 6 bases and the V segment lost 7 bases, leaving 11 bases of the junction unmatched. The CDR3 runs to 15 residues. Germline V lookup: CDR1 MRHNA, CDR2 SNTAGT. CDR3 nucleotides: TGTGCCAGCAAGAGGGAAACAGGGGCTCCCGGGGAGCTGTTTTTT. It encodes CASKRETGAPGELFF.

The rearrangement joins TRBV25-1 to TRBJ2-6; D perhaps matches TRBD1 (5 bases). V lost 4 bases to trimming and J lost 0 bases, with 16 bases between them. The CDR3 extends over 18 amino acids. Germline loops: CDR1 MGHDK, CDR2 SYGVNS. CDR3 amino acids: CASSALGRVPSGANVLTF. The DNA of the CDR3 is TGTGCCAGCAGTGCATTAGGCAGGGTCCCCTCTGGGGCCAACGTCCTGACTTTC.